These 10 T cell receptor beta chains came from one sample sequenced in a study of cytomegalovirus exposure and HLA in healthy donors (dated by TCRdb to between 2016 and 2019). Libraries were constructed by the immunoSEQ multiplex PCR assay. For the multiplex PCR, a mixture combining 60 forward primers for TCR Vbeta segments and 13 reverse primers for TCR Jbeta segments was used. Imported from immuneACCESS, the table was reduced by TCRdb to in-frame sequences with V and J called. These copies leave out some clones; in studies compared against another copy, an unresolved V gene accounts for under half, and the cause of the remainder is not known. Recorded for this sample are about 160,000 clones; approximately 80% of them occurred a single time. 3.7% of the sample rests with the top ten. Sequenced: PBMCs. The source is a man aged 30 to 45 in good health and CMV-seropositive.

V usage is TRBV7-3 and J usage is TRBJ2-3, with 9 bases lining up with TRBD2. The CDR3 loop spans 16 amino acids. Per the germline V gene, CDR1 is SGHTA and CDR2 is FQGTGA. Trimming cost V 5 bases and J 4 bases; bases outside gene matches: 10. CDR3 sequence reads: CASSGRLGGGADTQYF. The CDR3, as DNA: TGTGCCAGCAGCGGCCGTCTTGGCGGGGGGGCAGATACGCAGTATTTT.

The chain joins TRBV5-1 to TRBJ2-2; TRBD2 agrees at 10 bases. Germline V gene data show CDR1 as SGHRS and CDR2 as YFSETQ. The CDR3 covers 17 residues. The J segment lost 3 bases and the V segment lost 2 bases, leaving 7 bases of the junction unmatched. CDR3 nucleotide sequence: TGCGCCAGCAGCTTCTATAGCGGGGGGCTTTACACCGGGGAGCTGTTTTTT. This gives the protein CASSFYSGGLYTGELFF.

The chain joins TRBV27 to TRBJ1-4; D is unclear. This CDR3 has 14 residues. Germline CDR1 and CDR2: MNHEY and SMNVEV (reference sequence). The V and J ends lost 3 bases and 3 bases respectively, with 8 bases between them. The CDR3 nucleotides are TGTGCCAGCAGTTTTAGAGAGTCTAATGAAAAACTGTTTTTT. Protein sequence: CASSFRESNEKLFF.

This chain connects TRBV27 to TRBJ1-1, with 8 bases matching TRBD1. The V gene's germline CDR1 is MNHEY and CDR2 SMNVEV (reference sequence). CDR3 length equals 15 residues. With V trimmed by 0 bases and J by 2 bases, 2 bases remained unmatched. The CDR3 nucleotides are TGTGCCAGCAGTTTATCCGCAGGGGGCAACACTGAAGCTTTCTTT. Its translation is CASSLSAGGNTEAFF.

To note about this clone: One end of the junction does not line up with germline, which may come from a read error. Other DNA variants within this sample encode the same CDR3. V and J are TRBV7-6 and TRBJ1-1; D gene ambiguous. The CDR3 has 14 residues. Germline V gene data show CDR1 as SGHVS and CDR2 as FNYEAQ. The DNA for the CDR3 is TGTGCCAGCAGCTTAGATGAGGCGAACACTGAGGCTTTCTTT. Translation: CASSLDEANTEAFF.

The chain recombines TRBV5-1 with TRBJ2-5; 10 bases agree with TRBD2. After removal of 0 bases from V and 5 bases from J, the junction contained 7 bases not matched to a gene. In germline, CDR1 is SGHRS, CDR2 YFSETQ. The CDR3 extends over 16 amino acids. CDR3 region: CASSLGGLADGETQYF. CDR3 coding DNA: TGCGCCAGCAGCTTGGGAGGACTAGCGGATGGGGAGACCCAGTACTTC.

The CDR3 DNA sequence: TGCGCCAGCGCCCGTGGCAGCGGGGGTTCAGATACGCAGTATTTT. This sequence encodes CASARGSGGSDTQYF. The chain is built from TRBV5-1 and TRBJ2-3, with 8 bases fitting TRBD2. The CDR3 has 15 residues. The germline V gene has CDR1 SGHRS and CDR2 YFSETQ. Germline trimming cut 7 bases from V and 4 bases from J; bases unmatched to any gene: 11. The variable domain in full, with the rest retrieved from reference TRBV5-1 and TRBJ2-3, is KAGVTQTPRYLIKTRGQQVTLSCSPISGHRSVSWYQQTPGQGLQFLFEYFSETQRNKGNFPGRFSGRQFSNSRSEMNVSTLELGDSALYLCASARGSGGSDTQYFGPGTRLTVL.

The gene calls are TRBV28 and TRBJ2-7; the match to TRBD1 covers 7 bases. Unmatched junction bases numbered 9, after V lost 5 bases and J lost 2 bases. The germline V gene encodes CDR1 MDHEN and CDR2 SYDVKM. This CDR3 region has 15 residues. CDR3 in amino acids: CASSGDRAHTYEQYF. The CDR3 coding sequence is TGTGCCAGCAGTGGAGACAGGGCCCACACCTACGAGCAGTACTTC.

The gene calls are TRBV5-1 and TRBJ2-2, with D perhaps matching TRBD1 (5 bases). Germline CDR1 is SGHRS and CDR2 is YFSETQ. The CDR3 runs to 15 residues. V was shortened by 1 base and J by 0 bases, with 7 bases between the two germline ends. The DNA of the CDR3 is TGCGCCAGCAGCTTGTCAGGGACGAACACCGGGGAGCTGTTTTTT. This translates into CASSLSGTNTGELFF.

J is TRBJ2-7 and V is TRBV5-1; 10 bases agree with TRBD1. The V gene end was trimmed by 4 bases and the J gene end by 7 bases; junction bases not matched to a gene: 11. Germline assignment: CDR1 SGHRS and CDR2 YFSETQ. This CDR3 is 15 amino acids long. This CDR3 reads CASSPGPGQGSEQYF. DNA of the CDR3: TGCGCCAGCAGCCCCGGCCCGGGACAGGGGTCGGAGCAGTACTTC.